This entry concerns a single T cell receptor beta chain. Looked up from germline, CDR1 is SGHKS and CDR2 is YYEKEE (reference sequence). The V segment lost 4 bases and the J segment 5 bases; nucleotides outside the gene matches: 7. The CDR3 runs to 14 residues. The data belong to a study of blood T cell repertoires in COVID-19. For the study at large: The origin of the acute and convalescent COVID-19 samples was the United States, Italy and Spain. From T cells, B-cell-depleted T cells, or PBMCs came the material, which was cDNA or gDNA.

Original handling: Counts of nucleated cells, estimated from reference gene primer amplification, were obtained. TCRdb's copy holds only in-frame clones and misses some; the assay was immunoSEQ multiplex PCR. The DNA was the basis for D and trimming; V, J and clone size are from that table. The sample lists roughly 330,000 clones, around 88% seen once, with 1.5% to 2% in the top ten. This TCR was sampled from a woman in her forties or fifties with acute or convalescent COVID-19. Source material: peripheral blood. The chain is built from TRBV5-5 and TRBJ2-3; 7 bases are shared with TRBD1. The CDR3 DNA is TGTGCCAGCAGCAAGGGACAGTTGGGAGATACGCAGTATTTT. As protein: CASSKGQLGDTQYF.